A single sample gave rise to the 29 T cell receptor beta chains below, sequenced in a study of T cells after posttransplantation cyclophosphamide. Data came from immunoSEQ multiplex PCR; TCRdb stores just in-frame clones and leaves some out. The sample lists more than 12,000 clones; roughly 72% were seen once. Sequencing used memory CD4+ T cells sorted from PBMCs. These receptors were collected from a man between 45 and 60 years old.

The chain links TRBV19 to TRBJ1-3; D gene ambiguous. Germline CDR1 LNHDA, CDR2 SQIVND (reference sequence). CDR3 length: 15 amino acids. Trimming removed 4 bases at V and 0 bases at J, with 10 bases between. The CDR3: CASSRPGTSGNTIYF. DNA of the CDR3: TGTGCCAGTAGTAGGCCAGGAACCTCTGGAAACACCATATATTTT.

The chain couples TRBV6-1 to TRBJ2-7; TRBD1 aligns across 7 bases. J was trimmed by 2 bases and V by 6 bases; bases with no gene match: 4. The CDR3 consists of 13 residues. CDR1 is MNHNS, CDR2 SASEGT, per germline. CDR3 sequence reads: CASRNTGAYEQYF. CDR3 sequence (DNA): TGTGCCAGCAGGAATACAGGGGCCTACGAGCAGTACTTC.

This clone was seen only once. The chain employs TRBV2 and TRBJ2-3; 9 bases align to TRBD1. This CDR3 is 14 amino acids long. Trimming at V came to 5 bases and at J to 6 bases, leaving 6 bases not matched to a gene. Germline V lookup: CDR1 SNHLY, CDR2 FYNNEI. This chain's CDR3 is CASSRDRVPDTQYF. The DNA of the CDR3 is TGTGCCAGCAGTCGGGACAGGGTCCCGGATACGCAGTATTTT.

V usage is TRBV29-1 and J usage is TRBJ2-3; TRBD1 is a possible D gene (6 bases). CDR1 is SQVTM and CDR2 is ANQGSEA in the germline V gene. The CDR3 extends over 14 amino acids. Trimming took off 4 bases at V and 1 base at J, with 12 bases between the two ends. The CDR3 reads CSVGLGGGTDTQYF. CDR3 bases: TGCAGCGTTGGTCTAGGGGGAGGCACAGATACGCAGTATTTT.

The CDR3 loop is CSVDLGPHTDTQYF. CDR3 nucleotides: TGCAGCGTTGACTTGGGGCCACACACAGATACGCAGTATTTT. The gene calls are TRBV29-1 and TRBJ2-3; perhaps TRBD1 as D (5 bases). The CDR3 is 14 amino acids. Looked up from germline, CDR1 is SQVTM and CDR2 is ANQGSEA. V was cut by 3 bases and J by 2 bases, with 12 bases left in between.

The gene calls are TRBV30 and TRBJ1-1, with 7 nucleotides matching TRBD1. Trimming took 5 bases from V and 1 from J; bases not matched to a gene: 4. The CDR3 covers 13 residues. Per the germline V gene, CDR1 is GTSNPN and CDR2 is SVGIG (reference sequence). CDR3 in amino acids: CAWGTVANTEAFF. Written as DNA, the CDR3 is TGTGCCTGGGGGACAGTAGCGAACACTGAAGCTTTCTTT.

The rearrangement links TRBV5-4 to TRBJ2-3, with 9 bases that match TRBD2. Per the germline V gene, CDR1 is SGHNT and CDR2 is YYREEE (reference sequence). V lost 1 base to trimming and J lost 1 base; unmatched junction nucleotides: 1. The CDR3 spans 15 residues. The CDR3 DNA follows: TGTGCCAGCAGCTTGCGGACTAGCGGCACAGATACGCAGTATTTT. Its translation: CASSLRTSGTDTQYF.

V usage is TRBV12-1 and J usage is TRBJ2-7; TRBD2 is taken as the D call from the table, unchecked against the DNA. TRBV12-1 is tagged as a pseudogene. The CDR3 spans 14 residues. The CDR3 region has the DNA TGTGCCAGCAGCTTTGGGCGGGAGACCCACGAGCAGTACTTC. It is translated as CASSFGRETHEQYF.

V and J are TRBV10-2 and TRBJ1-2; a possible D gene is TRBD1 (5 bases). The CDR3 extends over 14 amino acids. V was shortened by 6 bases and J by 5 bases, with 16 bases between the two germline ends. Germline V gene data show CDR1 as WSHSY and CDR2 as SAAADI. The CDR3 DNA reads as TGCGCCAGCAGCCTGGGGGGGGTATGGTATGGCTACACCTTC. Translated: CASSLGGVWYGYTF.

The chain joins TRBV18 to TRBJ1-1; D is possibly TRBD1 (5 bases). The CDR3 is 15 amino acids. The germline V and J ends were trimmed by 8 bases and 0 bases, with 16 bases remaining between them. The germline CDR1 and CDR2 sequences are KGHSH and LQKENI. CDR3 nucleotide sequence: TGTGCCAGCGCACGATCCAAGGGGATGAACACTGAAGCTTTCTTT. It translates to CASARSKGMNTEAFF.

This CDR3 is CASTTGLAGDPNTDTQYF. The CDR3 coding sequence is TGTGCCAGCACCACGGGACTAGCGGGGGATCCCAACACAGATACGCAGTATTTT. The chain has TRBV11-3 and TRBJ2-3; TRBD2 agrees at 14 bases. In germline, CDR1 is SGHNT, CDR2 YENEEA. Trimming took 7 bases from V and 2 from J; bases not matched to a gene: 11. This CDR3 has 18 amino acids.

As DNA, the CDR3 is TGTGCCAGTGGAGGTCCACTTCCACAAGATACGCAGTATTTT. Its translation is CASGGPLPQDTQYF. The rearrangement joins TRBV25-1 to TRBJ2-3; tentative D call: TRBD2 (5 bases). The germline gives CDR1 MGHDK, CDR2 SYGVNS. CDR3 length equals 14 residues. V lost 9 bases and J 5 bases, leaving 18 bases between the germline ends. Drawing the rest from reference TRBV25-1 and TRBJ2-3, the complete variable domain is EADIYQTPRYLVIGTGKKITLECSQTMGHDKMYWYQQDPGMELHLIHYSYGVNSTEKGDLSSESTVSRIRTEHFPLTLESARPSHTSQYLCASGGPLPQDTQYFGPGTRLTVL.

This clone was found a few times. The chain uses TRBV7-2 and TRBJ2-4; 12 nucleotides align to TRBD2. Germline V gives CDR1 SGHTA, CDR2 FQGNSA. V shed 1 base and J 8 bases; nucleotides not matched to a gene: 3. This CDR3 spans 15 amino acids. The CDR3 is CASSLGGTSGYIQYF. CDR3 nucleotides: TGTGCCAGCAGCTTAGGCGGGACTAGCGGGTACATTCAGTACTTC.

The chain links TRBV5-5 to TRBJ1-1, with D possibly matching TRBD1 (6 bases). Germline V gene sequence: CDR1 SGHKS, CDR2 YYEKEE (reference sequence). CDR3 size: 14 residues. Deletions cut 3 bases from V and 3 bases from J, with 12 bases between. In nucleotides, the CDR3 is TGTGCCAGCAGCTCGGGGGGCCGGGACACTGAAGCTTTCTTT. It specifies CASSSGGRDTEAFF.

J is TRBJ1-2 and V is TRBV6-6, with 8 bases matching TRBD1. Germline V gene sequence: CDR1 MNHNY, CDR2 SVGAGI (reference sequence). CDR3 length: 14 amino acids. J lost 6 bases, V lost 6 bases, and 9 bases had no gene match. CDR3: CASRPQGALDGYTF. Written as DNA, the CDR3 is TGTGCCAGCAGGCCTCAGGGGGCCCTTGATGGCTACACCTTC.

V gene TRBV2 combines with J gene TRBJ1-2; D may be TRBD1 (6 bases). Germline CDR1 SNHLY, CDR2 FYNNEI. The CDR3 extends over 15 amino acids. With 4 bases removed from V and 9 bases from J, the gap between germline ends came to 21 bases. This CDR3 is CASSAPLTGYWRYTF. For the CDR3, the DNA is TGTGCCAGCAGTGCCCCTTTGACAGGCTACTGGCGCTACACCTTC.

This chain connects TRBV4-1 to TRBJ2-7, with 7 bases that match TRBD2. This CDR3 has 14 amino acids. The trim removed 3 bases at V and 4 bases at J, leaving 6 bases unmatched. Germline CDR1 reads MGHRA; CDR2 reads YSYEKL. The CDR3 sequence is CASSHETGGYEQYF. CDR3 sequence (DNA): TGCGCCAGCAGCCATGAGACGGGGGGATACGAGCAGTACTTC.

The chain employs TRBV6-1 and TRBJ2-1, with 8 bases matching TRBD2. J lost 7 bases, V lost 7 bases, and 12 bases had no gene match. Germline-derived CDR1 and CDR2 are MNHNS and SASEGT. This CDR3 has 15 residues. The CDR3 reads CASNLGVAGRNEQFF. CDR3 sequence (DNA): TGTGCCAGCAATTTGGGGGTAGCGGGGCGTAATGAGCAGTTCTTC.

This clone was recorded only once. The chain couples TRBV19 to TRBJ1-2; perhaps TRBD1 as D (5 bases). Trimming stripped 5 bases from V and 8 bases from J, with 12 bases between. The CDR3 extends over 12 amino acids. From germline, CDR1 is LNHDA and CDR2 SQIVND (reference sequence). In DNA, the CDR3 is TGTGCCAGTAGTGAGGGACTTCGGGGCTACACCTTC. Protein: CASSEGLRGYTF.

The V call is TRBV7-7, the J call TRBJ2-5; 9 bases are a match to TRBD2. This CDR3 contains 13 residues. Germline V CDR1 and CDR2: SSHAT, FNYEAQ (reference sequence). CDR3 sequence (DNA): TGTGCTAGTTCGAAGCGGGGGGCCGAGACCCAGTACTTC. This encodes CASSKRGAETQYF.

The rearrangement joins TRBV5-1 to TRBJ1-5; D gene ambiguous. Trimming cost V 0 bases and J 1 base, with 8 bases left between them. This CDR3 has 15 amino acids. CDR1 is SGHRS, CDR2 YFSETQ, per germline. The CDR3 reads CASSLDGESNQPQHF. CDR3 nucleotide sequence: TGCGCCAGCAGCTTGGACGGGGAGAGCAATCAGCCCCAGCATTTT. Combining the CDR3 with reference TRBV5-1 and TRBJ1-5 gives the whole variable domain KAGVTQTPRYLIKTRGQQVTLSCSPISGHRSVSWYQQTPGQGLQFLFEYFSETQRNKGNFPGRFSGRQFSNSRSEMNVSTLELGDSALYLCASSLDGESNQPQHFGDGTRLSIL.

The chain uses TRBV5-1 and TRBJ2-5; 7 positions agree with TRBD2. The germline V gene has CDR1 SGHRS and CDR2 YFSETQ. V shed 1 base, J shed 4 bases, and the junction held 7 bases outside the gene matches. This CDR3 has 15 amino acids. The CDR3 region has the DNA TGCGCCAGCAGCTTGACTAGCGACTCAAGAGAGACCCAGTACTTC. This translates into CASSLTSDSRETQYF.

The V gene is TRBV9, the J gene TRBJ1-1; possible D gene TRBD1, 6 bases. CDR3 length: 15 amino acids. Trimming stripped 4 bases from V and 0 bases from J, with 13 bases between. The germline V gene has CDR1 SGDLS and CDR2 YYNGEE. CDR3 protein: CASSPWTVMNTEAFF. CDR3 DNA sequence: TGTGCCAGCAGCCCGTGGACAGTAATGAACACTGAAGCTTTCTTT.

The DNA for the CDR3 is TGCGCCAGCAGCTCCACAGGGGTGAGGGACAAAAAACTGTTTTTT. Translation gives CASSSTGVRDKKLFF. This chain links TRBV4-1 with TRBJ1-4; 7 positions agree with TRBD1. Germline loops: CDR1 MGHRA, CDR2 YSYEKL. CDR3 length equals 15 residues. V trimming: 5 bases; J trimming: 9 bases; junction bases outside the gene matches: 12.

The rearrangement uses TRBV5-1 and TRBJ2-6; no clear D gene. Per the germline V gene, CDR1 is SGHRS and CDR2 is YFSETQ. V lost 2 bases to trimming and J lost 2 bases, with 8 bases between them. The CDR3 covers 15 residues. CDR3 coding DNA: TGCGCCAGCAGCTTTGTACTGACTGGGGCCAACGTCCTGACTTTC. Translated: CASSFVLTGANVLTF.

The rearrangement uses TRBV18 and TRBJ2-7; TRBD1 might be the D (5 bases). This CDR3 has 13 amino acids. Germline CDR1 KGHSH, CDR2 LQKENI. V was pared by 2 bases and J by 6 bases, with 11 bases between. CDR3 sequence (DNA): TGTGCCAGCTCACCAAGGCAGGGCACCGAGCAGTACTTC. The encoded protein is CASSPRQGTEQYF.

The chain carries TRBV9 and TRBJ2-5; the D gene is possibly TRBD2 (5 bases). V was clipped by 1 base and J by 4 bases, with 8 bases between them. The germline CDR1 and CDR2 sequences are SGDLS and YYNGEE. The CDR3 runs to 13 residues. CDR3 DNA: TGTGCCAGCAGCGTACGGGCGGGAGAGACCCAGTACTTC. Protein sequence: CASSVRAGETQYF.

The chain couples TRBV5-4 to TRBJ2-7, with a possible D match to TRBD1 (6 bases). Germline lookup yields CDR1 SGHNT and CDR2 YYREEE (reference sequence). The germline V and J ends were trimmed by 4 bases and 0 bases, with 17 bases remaining between them. This CDR3 is built from 16 residues. The CDR3 loop reads CASSRRRGESSYEQYF. Written as DNA, the CDR3 is TGTGCCAGCAGCAGACGCAGGGGCGAGAGCTCCTACGAGCAGTACTTC.

This clone was recorded only once. The chain employs TRBV2 and TRBJ2-1; 12 nucleotides match TRBD2. CDR1 is SNHLY and CDR2 is FYNNEI in the germline V gene. This CDR3 region has 17 residues. V was clipped by 0 bases and J by 7 bases; unmatched bases: 7. Written as DNA, the CDR3 is TGTGCCAGCAGTGAAGCGCTACTAGCGGGGGGCGAGAATGAGCAGTTCTTC. It specifies CASSEALLAGGENEQFF.